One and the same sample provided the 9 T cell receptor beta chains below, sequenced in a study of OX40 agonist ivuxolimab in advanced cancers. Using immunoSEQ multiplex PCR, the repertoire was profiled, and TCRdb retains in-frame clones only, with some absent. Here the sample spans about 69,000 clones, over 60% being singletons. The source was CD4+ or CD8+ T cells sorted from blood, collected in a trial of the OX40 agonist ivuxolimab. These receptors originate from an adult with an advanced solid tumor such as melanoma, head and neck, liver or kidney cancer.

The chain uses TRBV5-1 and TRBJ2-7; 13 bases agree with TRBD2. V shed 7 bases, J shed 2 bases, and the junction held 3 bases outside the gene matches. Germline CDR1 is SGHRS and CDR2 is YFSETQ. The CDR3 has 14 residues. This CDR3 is CASGGLAGAYEQYF. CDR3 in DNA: TGCGCCAGCGGAGGACTAGCGGGAGCCTACGAGCAGTACTTC.

The CDR3 spells CASSADRNIYEQYF. In nucleotides, the CDR3 is TGTGCCAGCAGTGCGGACAGGAATATCTACGAGCAGTACTTC. The chain employs TRBV27 and TRBJ2-7, with TRBD1 matching 7 bases. Germline values: CDR1 MNHEY, CDR2 SMNVEV (reference sequence). J gave up 3 bases and V 5 bases, and 7 bases lay outside the gene matches. The length of the CDR3 is 14 residues.

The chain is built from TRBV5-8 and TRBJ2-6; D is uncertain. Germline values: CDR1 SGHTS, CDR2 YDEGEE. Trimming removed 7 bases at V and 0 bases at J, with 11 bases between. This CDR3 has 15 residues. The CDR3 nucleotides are TGTGCCAGCCGCTCACAGCCCTCTGGGGCCAACGTCCTGACTTTC. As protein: CASRSQPSGANVLTF.

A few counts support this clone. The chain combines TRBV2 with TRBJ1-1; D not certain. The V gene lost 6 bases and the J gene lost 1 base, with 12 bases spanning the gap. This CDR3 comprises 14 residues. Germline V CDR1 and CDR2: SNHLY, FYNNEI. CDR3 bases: TGTGCCAGCAGGATAGGCCGGGCGAACACTGAAGCTTTCTTT. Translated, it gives CASRIGRANTEAFF.

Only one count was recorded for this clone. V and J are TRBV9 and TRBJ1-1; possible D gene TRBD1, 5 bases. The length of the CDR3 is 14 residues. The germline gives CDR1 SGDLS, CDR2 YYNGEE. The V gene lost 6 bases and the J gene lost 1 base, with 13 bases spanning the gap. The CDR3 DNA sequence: TGTGCCAGCACCACAGACAGCCGGAACACTGAAGCTTTCTTT. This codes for CASTTDSRNTEAFF.

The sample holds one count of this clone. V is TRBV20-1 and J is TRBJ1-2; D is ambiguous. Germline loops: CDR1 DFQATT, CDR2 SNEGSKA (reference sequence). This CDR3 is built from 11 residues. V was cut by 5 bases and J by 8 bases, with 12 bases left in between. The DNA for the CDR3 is TGCAGTGCTGGGCGAGGTGGCGGCTACACCTTC. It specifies CSAGRGGGYTF.

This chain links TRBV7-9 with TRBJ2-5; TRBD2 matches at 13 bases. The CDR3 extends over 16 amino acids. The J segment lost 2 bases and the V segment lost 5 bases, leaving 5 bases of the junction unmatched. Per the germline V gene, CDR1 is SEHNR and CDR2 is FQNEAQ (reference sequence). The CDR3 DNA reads TGTGCCAGCAGCCCGGGACTAGCGGGGTTACAAGAGACCCAGTACTTC. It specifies CASSPGLAGLQETQYF. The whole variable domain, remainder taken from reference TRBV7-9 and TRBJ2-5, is DTGVSQNPRHKITKRGQNVTFRCDPISEHNRLYWYRQTLGQGPEFLTYFQNEAQLEKSRLLSDRFSAERPKGSFSTLEIQRTEQGDSAMYLCASSPGLAGLQETQYFGPGTRLLVL.

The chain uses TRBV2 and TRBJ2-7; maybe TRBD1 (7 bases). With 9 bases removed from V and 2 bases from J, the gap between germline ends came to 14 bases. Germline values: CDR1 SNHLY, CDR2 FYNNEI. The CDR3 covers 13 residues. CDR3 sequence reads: CASRRDSPYEQYF. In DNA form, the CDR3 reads TGTGCCAGTCGGAGGGACAGCCCCTACGAGCAGTACTTC. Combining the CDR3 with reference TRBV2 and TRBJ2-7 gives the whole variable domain EPEVTQTPSHQVTQMGQEVILRCVPISNHLYFYWYRQILGQKVEFLVSFYNNEISEKSEIFDDQFSVERPDGSNFTLKIRSTKLEDSAMYFCASRRDSPYEQYFGPGTRLTVT.

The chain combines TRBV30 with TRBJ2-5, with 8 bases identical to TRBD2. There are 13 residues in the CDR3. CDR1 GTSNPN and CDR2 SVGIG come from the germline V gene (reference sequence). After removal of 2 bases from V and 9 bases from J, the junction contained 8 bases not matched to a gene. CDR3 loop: CAWSSGGPMAQYF. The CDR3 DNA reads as TGTGCCTGGAGTTCGGGAGGGCCTATGGCCCAGTACTTC.